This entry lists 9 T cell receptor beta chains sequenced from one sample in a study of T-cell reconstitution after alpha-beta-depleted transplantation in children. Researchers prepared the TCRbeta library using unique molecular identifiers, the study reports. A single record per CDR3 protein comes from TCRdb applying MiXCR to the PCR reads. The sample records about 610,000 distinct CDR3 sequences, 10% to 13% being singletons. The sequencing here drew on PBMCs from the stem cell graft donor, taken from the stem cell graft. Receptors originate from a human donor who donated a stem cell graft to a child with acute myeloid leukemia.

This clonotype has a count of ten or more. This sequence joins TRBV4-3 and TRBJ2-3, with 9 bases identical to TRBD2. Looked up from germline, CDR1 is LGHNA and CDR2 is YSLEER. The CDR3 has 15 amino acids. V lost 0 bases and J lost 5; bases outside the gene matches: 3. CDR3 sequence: CASSQDWREGDTQYF. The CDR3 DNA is TGCGCCAGCAGCCAAGATTGGCGGGAGGGAGATACGCAGTATTTT.

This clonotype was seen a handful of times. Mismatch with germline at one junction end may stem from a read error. CDR3 loop: CASSPSFTGGNKPQHF. DNA of the CDR3: TGTGCCAGCAGCCCGTCCTTTACAGGGGGCAATAAGCCCCAGCATTTT. This rearrangement joins TRBV6-2 or TRBV6-3 to TRBJ1-5, with 9 bases that match TRBD1. Germline CDR1 and CDR2: MNHEY and SVGEGT. The CDR3 runs 16 residues.

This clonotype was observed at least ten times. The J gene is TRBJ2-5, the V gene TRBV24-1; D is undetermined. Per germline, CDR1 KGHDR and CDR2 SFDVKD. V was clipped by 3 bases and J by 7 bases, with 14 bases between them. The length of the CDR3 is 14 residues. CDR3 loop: CATSDNAARMTQYF. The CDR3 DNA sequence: TGTGCCACCAGTGATAACGCGGCCCGGATGACCCAGTACTTC.

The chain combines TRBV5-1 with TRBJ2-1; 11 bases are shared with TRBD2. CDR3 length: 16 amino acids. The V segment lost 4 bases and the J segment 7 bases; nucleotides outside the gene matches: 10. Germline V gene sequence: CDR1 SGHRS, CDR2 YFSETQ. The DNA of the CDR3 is TGCGCCAGCAGCCCCACGACTAGCGGGACGGGGAATGAGCAGTTCTTC. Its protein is CASSPTTSGTGNEQFF.

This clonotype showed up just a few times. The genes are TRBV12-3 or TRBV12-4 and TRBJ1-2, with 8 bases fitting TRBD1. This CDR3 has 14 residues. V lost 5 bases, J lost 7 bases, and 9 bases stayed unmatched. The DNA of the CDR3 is TGTGCCAGCAGTCCCTCCGGGACAGGCGGTGGCTACACCTTC. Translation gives CASSPSGTGGGYTF.

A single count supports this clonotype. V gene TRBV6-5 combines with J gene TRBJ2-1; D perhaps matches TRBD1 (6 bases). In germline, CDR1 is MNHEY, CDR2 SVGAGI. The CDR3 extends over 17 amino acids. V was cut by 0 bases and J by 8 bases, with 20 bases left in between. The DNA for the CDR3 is TGTGCCAGCAGTTACTCGACGTCGGTTACAGGGTTCGATGAGCAGTTCTTC. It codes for CASSYSTSVTGFDEQFF.

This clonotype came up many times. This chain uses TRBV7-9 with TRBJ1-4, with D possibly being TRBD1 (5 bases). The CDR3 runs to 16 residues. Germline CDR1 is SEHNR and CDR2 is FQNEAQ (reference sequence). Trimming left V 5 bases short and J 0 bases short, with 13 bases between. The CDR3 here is CASSPRVWATNEKLFF. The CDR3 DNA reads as TGTGCCAGCAGCCCCAGGGTTTGGGCAACTAATGAAAAACTGTTTTTT.

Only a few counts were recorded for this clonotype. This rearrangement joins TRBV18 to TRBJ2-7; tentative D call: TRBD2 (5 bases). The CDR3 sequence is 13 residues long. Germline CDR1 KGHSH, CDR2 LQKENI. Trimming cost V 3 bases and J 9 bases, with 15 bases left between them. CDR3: CASSPPSSEGQYF. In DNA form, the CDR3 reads TGTGCCAGCTCACCGCCCTCATCCGAGGGGCAGTACTTC. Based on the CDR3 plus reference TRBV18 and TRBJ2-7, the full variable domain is NAGVMQNPRHLVRRRGQEARLRCSPMKGHSHVYWYRQLPEEGLKFMVYLQKENIIDESGMPKERFSAEFPKEGPSILRIQQVVRGDSAAYFCASSPPSSEGQYFGPGTRLTVT.

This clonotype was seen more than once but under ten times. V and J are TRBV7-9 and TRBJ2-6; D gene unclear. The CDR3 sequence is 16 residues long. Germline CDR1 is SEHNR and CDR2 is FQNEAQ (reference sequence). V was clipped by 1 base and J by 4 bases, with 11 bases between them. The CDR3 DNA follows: TGTGCCAGCAGCTTAGTATCCGGGTTGGGGGCCAACGTCCTGACTTTC. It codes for CASSLVSGLGANVLTF.